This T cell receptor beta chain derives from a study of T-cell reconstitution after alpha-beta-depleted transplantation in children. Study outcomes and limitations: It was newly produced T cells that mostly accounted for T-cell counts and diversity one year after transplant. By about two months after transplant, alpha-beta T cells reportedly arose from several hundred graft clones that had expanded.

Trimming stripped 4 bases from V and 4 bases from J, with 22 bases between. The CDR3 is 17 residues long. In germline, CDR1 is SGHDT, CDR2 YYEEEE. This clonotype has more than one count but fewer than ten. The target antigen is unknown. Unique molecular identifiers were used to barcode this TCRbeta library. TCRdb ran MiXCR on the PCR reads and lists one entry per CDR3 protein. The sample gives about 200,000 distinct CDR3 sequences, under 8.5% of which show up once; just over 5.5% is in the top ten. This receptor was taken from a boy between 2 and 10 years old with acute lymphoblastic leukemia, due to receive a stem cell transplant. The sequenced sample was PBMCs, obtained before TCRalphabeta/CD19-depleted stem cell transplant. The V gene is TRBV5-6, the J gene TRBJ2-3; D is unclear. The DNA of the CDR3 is TGTGCCAGCAGCCCCAGGCTCTCAGATGGAGCCCCAGATACGCAGTATTTT. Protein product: CASSPRLSDGAPDTQYF. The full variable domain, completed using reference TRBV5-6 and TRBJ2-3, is DAGVTQSPTHLIKTRGQQVTLRCSPKSGHDTVSWYQQALGQGPQFIFQYYEEEERQRGNFPDRFSGHQFPNYSSELNVNALLLGDSALYLCASSPRLSDGAPDTQYFGPGTRLTVL.